One and the same sample provided the 7 T cell receptor beta chains below, sequenced in a study of T cells in Graves' hyperthyroidism and ophthalmopathy. Using RNA transcripts as the source, TCR beta CDR3 regions were amplified. When the TCR CDR3 underwent first-round RT-PCR, the HTBI primer set was used. Each CDR3 protein gets one entry after TCRdb re-called the multiplex PCR reads with MiXCR. Of about 770,000 distinct CDR3 sequences in the sample, around 20% were seen once. The sample comprised blood. The receptors shown here come from a woman between 50 and 59 years old with Graves' hyperthyroidism that later progressed to Graves' ophthalmopathy.

The chain carries TRBV4-1 and TRBJ2-5; 8 bases are shared with TRBD2. Per germline, CDR1 MGHRA and CDR2 YSYEKL. Trimming at V came to 4 bases and at J to 4 bases, leaving 8 bases not matched to a gene. This CDR3 is built from 15 residues. The CDR3 here is CASSLLSGVGETQYF. The CDR3 nucleotides are TGCGCCAGCAGCCTCCTTAGCGGGGTAGGAGAGACCCAGTACTTC.

The V and J genes are TRBV2 and TRBJ2-5; D ambiguous. Germline CDR1 SNHLY, CDR2 FYNNEI. The CDR3 runs 14 residues. With 7 bases removed from V and 0 bases from J, the gap between germline ends came to 12 bases. The DNA for the CDR3 is TGTGCCAGCACCCAGCAGAGGTACCAAGAGACCCAGTACTTC. Its protein product is CASTQQRYQETQYF. Full variable domain (outside the CDR3, taken from reference TRBV2 and TRBJ2-5): EPEVTQTPSHQVTQMGQEVILRCVPISNHLYFYWYRQILGQKVEFLVSFYNNEISEKSEIFDDQFSVERPDGSNFTLKIRSTKLEDSAMYFCASTQQRYQETQYFGPGTRLLVL.

This clonotype was observed at least ten times. A junction end diverges from the germline sequence, so it may reflect a read error. This chain connects TRBV5-1 to TRBJ1-2; tentatively, D is TRBD1 (6 bases). Germline assignment: CDR1 SGHRS and CDR2 YFSETQ. The CDR3 runs 14 residues. CDR3 loop: CASSERGGDYGYTF. The CDR3 nucleotides read TGTGCCAGCAGTGAGAGGGGGGGGGACTATGGCTACACCTTC.

This clonotype was seen only a few times. The V gene is TRBV7-9, the J gene TRBJ2-7; 7 bases agree with TRBD1. The CDR3 extends over 16 amino acids. Germline trimming cut 0 bases from V and 2 bases from J; bases unmatched to any gene: 7. Germline V CDR1 and CDR2: SEHNR, FQNEAQ (reference sequence). The CDR3: CASSLASGTATYEQYF. DNA of the CDR3: TGTGCCAGCAGCTTAGCCTCCGGGACAGCTACCTACGAGCAGTACTTC.

This chain uses TRBV6-5 with TRBJ1-6; D unclear. Germline lookup yields CDR1 MNHEY and CDR2 SVGAGI. The V end was cut by 2 bases, the J end by 0 bases, with 11 bases between. CDR3 length: 17 residues. The CDR3 loop is CASSYMPGSSYNSPLHF. In DNA, the CDR3 is TGTGCCAGCAGTTACATGCCGGGAAGCTCCTATAATTCACCCCTCCACTTT.

The V and J genes are TRBV7-9 and TRBJ1-1; TRBD1 aligns across 8 bases. CDR3 length: 15 residues. Looked up from germline, CDR1 is SEHNR and CDR2 is FQNEAQ (reference sequence). Unmatched junction bases numbered 8, after V lost 7 bases and J lost 1 base. The CDR3 sequence is CASTGTGLSNTEAFF. Here the CDR3 DNA reads TGTGCCAGCACCGGGACAGGCCTTTCGAACACTGAAGCTTTCTTT.

This clonotype was seen many times. V usage is TRBV6-1 and J usage is TRBJ2-3; 13 bases agree with TRBD2. Germline lookup yields CDR1 MNHNS and CDR2 SASEGT. The CDR3 loop spans 15 amino acids. V trimming: 6 bases; J trimming: 3 bases; junction bases outside the gene matches: 3. The CDR3 loop is CASRPGLAGTDTQYF. DNA for the CDR3: TGTGCCAGCAGGCCGGGACTAGCGGGGACAGATACGCAGTATTTT.